The following is a T cell receptor beta chain sequence with its context. A second PCR of 7 to 11 cycles used a sample-barcoded 5' primer and a J-beta primer mix. TCRdb recomputed calls from the 5' RACE reads with MiXCR, one row per CDR3 protein. The profile shows more than 650,000 distinct CDR3 sequences, roughly 50% of them singletons. This specimen comes from a study of blood T cells in healthy people across ages. The CDR3 consists of 14 residues. Trimming cost V 5 bases and J 2 bases; bases outside gene matches: 5. This sequence joins TRBV12-3 or TRBV12-4 and TRBJ2-7; 8 bases are a match to TRBD1. Sequencing was done on a sample of blood. The receptor was derived from a man older than 75 in good health. In DNA form, the CDR3 reads TGTGCCAGCAGTACGACAGGGGCTACCTACGAGCAGTACTTC. Amino acid sequence: CASSTTGATYEQYF.